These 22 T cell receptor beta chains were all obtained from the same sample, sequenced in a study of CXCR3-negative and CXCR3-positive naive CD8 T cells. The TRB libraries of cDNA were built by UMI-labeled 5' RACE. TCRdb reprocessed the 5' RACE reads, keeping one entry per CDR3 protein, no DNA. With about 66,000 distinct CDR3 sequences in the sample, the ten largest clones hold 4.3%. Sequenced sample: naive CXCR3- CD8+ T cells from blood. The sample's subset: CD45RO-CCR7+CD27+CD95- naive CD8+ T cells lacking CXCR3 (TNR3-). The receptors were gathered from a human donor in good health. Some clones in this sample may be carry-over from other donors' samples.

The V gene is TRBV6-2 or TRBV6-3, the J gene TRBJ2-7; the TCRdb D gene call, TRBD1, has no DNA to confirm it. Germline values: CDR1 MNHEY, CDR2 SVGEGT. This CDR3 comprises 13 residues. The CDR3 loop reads CASSYGQVYEQYF.

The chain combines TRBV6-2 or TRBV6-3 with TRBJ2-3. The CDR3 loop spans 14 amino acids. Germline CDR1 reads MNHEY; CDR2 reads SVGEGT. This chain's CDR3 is CASSSTGSTDTQYF.

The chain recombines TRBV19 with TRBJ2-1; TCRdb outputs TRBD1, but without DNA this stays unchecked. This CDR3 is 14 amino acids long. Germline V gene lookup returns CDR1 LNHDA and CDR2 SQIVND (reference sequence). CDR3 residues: CASRDRGRGNEQFF.

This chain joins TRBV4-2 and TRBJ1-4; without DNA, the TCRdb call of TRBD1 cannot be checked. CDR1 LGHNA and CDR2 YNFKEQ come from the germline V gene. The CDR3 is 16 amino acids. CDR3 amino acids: CASSQESRGTNEKLFF.

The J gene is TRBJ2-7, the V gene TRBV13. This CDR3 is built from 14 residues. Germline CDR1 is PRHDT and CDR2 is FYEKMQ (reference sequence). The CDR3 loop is CASSLGDSSYEQYF.

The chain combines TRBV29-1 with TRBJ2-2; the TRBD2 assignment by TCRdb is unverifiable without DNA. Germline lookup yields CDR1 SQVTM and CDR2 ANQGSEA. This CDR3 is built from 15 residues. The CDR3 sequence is CSVEGLAGDPGELFF.

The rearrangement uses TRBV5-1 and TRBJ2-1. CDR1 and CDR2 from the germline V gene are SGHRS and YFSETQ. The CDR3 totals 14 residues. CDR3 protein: CASSDVTLGNEQFF.

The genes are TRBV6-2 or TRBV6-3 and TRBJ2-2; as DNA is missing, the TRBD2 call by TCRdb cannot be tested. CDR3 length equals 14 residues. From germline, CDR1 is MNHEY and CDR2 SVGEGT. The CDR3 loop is CASSSGTSAGEPFF.

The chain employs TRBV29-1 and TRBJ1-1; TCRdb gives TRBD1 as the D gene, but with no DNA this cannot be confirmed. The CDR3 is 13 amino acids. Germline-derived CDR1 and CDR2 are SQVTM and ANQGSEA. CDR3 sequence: CSSRTGMNTEAFF.

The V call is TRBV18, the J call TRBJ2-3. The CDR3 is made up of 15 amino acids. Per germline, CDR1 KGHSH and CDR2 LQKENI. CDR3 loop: CASSPPVISPDTQYF.

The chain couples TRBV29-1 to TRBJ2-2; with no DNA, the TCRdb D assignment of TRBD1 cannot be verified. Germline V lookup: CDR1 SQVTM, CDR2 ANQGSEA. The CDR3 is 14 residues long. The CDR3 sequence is CSVVETGRTGELFF.

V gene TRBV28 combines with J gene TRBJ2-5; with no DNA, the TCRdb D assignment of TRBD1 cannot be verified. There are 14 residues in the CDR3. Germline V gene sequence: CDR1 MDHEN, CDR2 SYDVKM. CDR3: CASSSRGLQETQYF.

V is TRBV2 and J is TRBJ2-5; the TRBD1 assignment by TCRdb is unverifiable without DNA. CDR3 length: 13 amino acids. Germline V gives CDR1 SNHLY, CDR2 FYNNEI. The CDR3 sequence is CASSEGGQETQYF.

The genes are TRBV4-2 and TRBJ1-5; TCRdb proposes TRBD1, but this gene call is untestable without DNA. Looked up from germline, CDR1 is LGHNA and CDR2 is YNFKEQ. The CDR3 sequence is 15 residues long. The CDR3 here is CASSQAGDRGQPQHF.

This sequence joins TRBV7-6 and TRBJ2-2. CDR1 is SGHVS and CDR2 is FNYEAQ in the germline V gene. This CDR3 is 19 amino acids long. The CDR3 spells CASSLAGSFSSENTGELFF. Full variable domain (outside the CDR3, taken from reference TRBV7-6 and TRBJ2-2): GAGVSQSPRYKVTKRGQDVALRCDPISGHVSLYWYRQALGQGPEFLTYFNYEAQQDKSGLPNDRFSAERPEGSISTLTIQRTEQRDSAMYRCASSLAGSFSSENTGELFFGEGSRLTVL.

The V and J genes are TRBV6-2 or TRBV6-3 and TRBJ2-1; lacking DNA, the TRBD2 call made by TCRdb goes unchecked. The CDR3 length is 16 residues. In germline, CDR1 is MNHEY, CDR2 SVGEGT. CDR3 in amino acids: CASSYGTSRPYNEQFF.

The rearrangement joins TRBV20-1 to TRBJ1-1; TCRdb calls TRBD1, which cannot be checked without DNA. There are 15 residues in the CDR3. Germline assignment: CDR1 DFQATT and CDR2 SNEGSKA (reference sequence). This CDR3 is CSASSTGGGNTEAFF.

This CDR3 reads CASTYQGAGELFF. The rearrangement uses TRBV6-6 and TRBJ2-2; the D gene TCRdb calls, TRBD1, cannot be checked with no DNA. Looked up from germline, CDR1 is MNHNY and CDR2 is SVGAGI (reference sequence). The CDR3 is 13 amino acids.

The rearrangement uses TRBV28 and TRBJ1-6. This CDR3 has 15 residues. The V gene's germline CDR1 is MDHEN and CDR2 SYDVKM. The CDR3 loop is CASRPVGDVNSPLHF.

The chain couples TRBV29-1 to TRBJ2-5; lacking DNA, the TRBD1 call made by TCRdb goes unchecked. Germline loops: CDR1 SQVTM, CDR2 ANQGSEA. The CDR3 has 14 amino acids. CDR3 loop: CSVDSWTGGKTQYF.

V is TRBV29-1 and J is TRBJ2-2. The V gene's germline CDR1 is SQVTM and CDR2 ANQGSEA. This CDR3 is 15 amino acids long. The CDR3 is CSVEVTELSTGELFF.

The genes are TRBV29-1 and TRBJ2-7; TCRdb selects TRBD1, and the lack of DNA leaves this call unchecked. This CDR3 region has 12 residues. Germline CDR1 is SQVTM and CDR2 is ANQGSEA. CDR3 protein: CSAADSGVEQYF.